This T cell receptor beta chain was captured in a study of CD8 T cell repertoires and HIV-1 epitope variants. Overall study context: Separate wells received one of Twenty-five Gag or Nef variant peptides. Controls were a CMV, EBV and flu peptide pool, Ebola AY9 negative control, and no-peptide well. The baseline condition was 1M T cells left uncultured. Study-level points and caveats: Fewer than ten TCR beta clonotypes were antigen-specific, more than five apparently recognizing autologous or escape variants.

The ends lost 4 bases at V and 4 bases at J; junction bases unmatched: 4. The CDR3 spans 13 residues. The V gene's germline CDR1 is SGHNT and CDR2 YYREEE (reference sequence). Points on this clone: Its antigen remains unknown.

Generated by immunoSEQ multiplex PCR, the TCRdb table keeps only in-frame clones and is missing some. The table shows roughly 4,600 clones, with around 68% occurring only once. The source material was cultured CD8+ T cells derived from PBMCs. This TCR came from a male donor with HIV. The chain recombines TRBV5-4 with TRBJ2-7, with TRBD1 identical over 8 bases. The CDR3 coding sequence is TGTGCCAGCAGCCTGGACAGGGTATACGAGCAGTACTTC. Translating gives CASSLDRVYEQYF.